Detailed here is one TCR beta chain. Its specificity is unknown. The data derive from a study of Ad26.COV2.S vaccination and SARS-CoV-2 variants. Sample treatment: some 20 received Ad26.COV2.S at low or high dose, single or two shots; about 5 received placebo; per-sample allocation not given. Vaccine and placebo recipients were sampled on day 63 after the first injection. Expression of Wuhan-strain SARS-CoV-2 spike came from the Ad26 vector that formed the vaccine. V was clipped by 1 base and J by 4 bases, with 16 bases between them. There are 15 residues in the CDR3. Germline lookup yields CDR1 GTSNPN and CDR2 SVGIG (reference sequence). Study conclusions and caveats: Measures of TCR breadth and depth may have fallen short of total T cell responses. Among vaccine recipients, spike-specific TCR breadth exceeded that of placebo recipients. Breadth measured for non-spike TCRs was similar across vaccine and placebo recipients.

Generated by immunoSEQ multiplex PCR, the TCRdb table keeps only in-frame clones and is missing some. The table includes fewer than 900,000 clones, 70% to 90% detected once. The receptor comes from a person between 18 and 60 years old who received the Ad26.COV2.S COVID-19 vaccine or a placebo. The sample in question was peripheral blood, obtained in a trial of Ad26.COV2.S vaccine versus placebo. V is TRBV30 and J is TRBJ2-5; D remains unclear. CDR3 sequence reads: CAWSAKVAGGETQYF. CDR3 nucleotides: TGTGCCTGGAGTGCAAAAGTAGCCGGTGGAGAGACCCAGTACTTC.